The 20 T cell receptor beta chains below were found in one sample sequenced in a study of tumor and adjacent non-tumor tissue in lung cancer. RNA was extracted from bulk tissue without any cell sorting. Three rounds of nested PCR, following a modified ARM-PCR protocol, produced the TCRbeta library. TCRdb fed the multiplex PCR reads into MiXCR, producing one record per CDR3 protein. The sample has about 80,000 distinct CDR3 sequences, around 65% seen once. Sequencing was done on a sample of lung tumor tissue. All receptors come from a woman in her sixties or seventies with non-small cell lung cancer.

Comments on this clonotype: A much larger clone differs by one base, so this may be a read error. Lacking the conserved final phenylalanine or tryptophan, this CDR3 likely reflects a read error. The gene calls are TRBV20-1 and TRBJ2-7; 10 nucleotides line up with TRBD2. This CDR3 spans 16 amino acids. V lost 7 bases and J lost 0; bases outside the gene matches: 12. The germline V gene has CDR1 DFQATT and CDR2 SNEGSKA (reference sequence). In nucleotides, the CDR3 is TGCAGTGTTCGGCCCGGGACTAGCGTTAACTCCTACGAGCAGTACTAC. Translating it yields CSVRPGTSVNSYEQYY.

A remark on this clonotype: The junction does not match germline at one end; this may be a read error. This chain joins TRBV4-1 and TRBJ2-7; D uncertain. The CDR3 covers 16 residues. Germline loops: CDR1 MGHRA, CDR2 YSYEKL. The CDR3 spells CASSHGGQLTSYKQYF. The DNA for the CDR3 is TGCGCCAGCAGCCATGGTGGTCAGCTCACCTCCTACAAGCAGTACTTC.

The count of this clonotype is one. The chain couples TRBV5-1 to TRBJ2-2; 8 bases agree with TRBD2. Losses at the gene ends were 4 bases for V and 6 bases for J; bases not matched to a gene: 11. The CDR3 runs to 16 residues. Looked up from germline, CDR1 is SGHRS and CDR2 is YFSETQ. CDR3 coding DNA: TGCGCCAGCAGCGTCTTCTCTATCGGGAGGGCCGGGGAGCTGTTTTTT. It is translated as CASSVFSIGRAGELFF.

As concerns this clonotype: A read error may be the cause here, since a much bigger clone is one base away. This chain uses TRBV28 with TRBJ1-5; 7 nucleotides agree with TRBD1. CDR3 length: 15 residues. CDR1 MDHEN and CDR2 SYDVKM come from the germline V gene. The V gene end was trimmed by 6 bases and the J gene end by 2 bases; junction bases not matched to a gene: 7. DNA for the CDR3: TGTGCCAGCAGCCACAGGGGTCCGGGCAATCAGCCCCAGCATTTT. Amino acid sequence: CASSHRGPGNQPQHF.

As regards this clonotype: An end of the junction does not agree with germline; a read error may underlie this. The genes are TRBV11-1 and TRBJ2-1; D gene ambiguous. Germline values: CDR1 SGHAT, CDR2 FQDESV (reference sequence). The CDR3 totals 16 residues. CDR3 nucleotides: TGTGCCGGCAGCTTAGCCCTAGTGGGCCTGTATAATGAGCAGTTCTTC. Translating it yields CAGSLALVGLYNEQFF.

Notes on this clonotype: It may be a read error: a sequence one base away is much more abundant. The chain links TRBV30 to TRBJ1-2; 8 bases line up with TRBD1. CDR1 and CDR2 from the germline V gene are GTSNPN and SVGIG (reference sequence). CDR3 length: 11 amino acids. CDR3 amino acids: CGWTGMDGYTF. CDR3 DNA: TGTGGCTGGACAGGGATGGATGGCTACACCTTC. Full variable domain (outside the CDR3, taken from reference TRBV30 and TRBJ1-2): SQTIHQWPATLVQPVGSPLSLECTVEGTSNPNLYWYRQAAGRGLQLLFYSVGIGQISSEVPQNLSASRPQDRQFILSSKKLLLSDSGFYLCGWTGMDGYTFGSGTRLTVV.

Details on this clonotype: No DNA is shown, since the ends of the CDR3 on it are uncertain; the CDR3 is the one TCRdb lists. The J gene is TRBJ1-2, the V gene TRBV6-1. Ends included, the CDR3 has 14 residues. CDR1 is MNHNS and CDR2 is SASEGT in the germline V gene. The CDR3: CGSSEEPRSYGCTF.

This sequence joins TRBV10-1 and TRBJ2-3; tentatively, D is TRBD2 (6 bases). CDR1 is WNHNN and CDR2 is SYGVQD in the germline V gene (reference sequence). V lost 10 bases and J lost 6, with 11 bases in between. The CDR3 is made up of 11 amino acids. The CDR3 loop is CAMGLGDTQYF. Written as DNA, the CDR3 is TGCGCCATGGGACTGGGGGATACGCAGTATTTT.

This clonotype was seen at least ten times. A read error may produce the germline difference seen at one junction end. This chain links TRBV12-3 or TRBV12-4 with TRBJ2-1, with TRBD2 matching over 7 bases. The CDR3 contains 16 residues. In DNA form, the CDR3 reads TGTGCCAGCAGTCTCCGTGGCGGGAGCGATTACAATGAGCAGCTCTTC. It encodes CASSLRGGSDYNEQLF.

This chain joins TRBV6-6 and TRBJ2-1; 10 positions agree with TRBD2. CDR3 size: 14 residues. The V segment lost 2 bases and the J segment 15 bases; nucleotides outside the gene matches: 10. Germline V gene data show CDR1 as MNHNY and CDR2 as SVGAGI (reference sequence). The CDR3 DNA sequence: TGTGCCAGCAGTTACGGGACTAGCGTCAATGAGAGGTTCTTC. Translated, it gives CASSYGTSVNERFF.

This clonotype was observed once. The CDR3 ends on some other residue instead of the conserved phenylalanine or tryptophan, so this is likely a read error. The J gene is TRBJ2-5, the V gene TRBV29-1, with TRBD2 matching over 7 bases. Germline V gene data show CDR1 as SQVTM and CDR2 as ANQGSEA. This CDR3 comprises 13 residues. The CDR3 loop reads CTVVGAGAETQYL. The CDR3 DNA follows: TGCACCGTTGTAGGTGCGGGAGCGGAGACCCAGTACTTA.

Notes on this clonotype: The junction does not match germline at one end; this may be a read error. The V gene is TRBV6-5, the J gene TRBJ1-1, with D uncertain. This CDR3 spans 16 amino acids. Germline CDR1 reads MNHEY; CDR2 reads SVGAGI. CDR3 sequence: CAISYSTRARTGEAFF. As DNA, the CDR3 is TGTGCCATCAGTTACTCGACAAGGGCCAGGACGGGTGAAGCTTTCTTT.

This clonotype was detected only once. The chain links TRBV6-1 to TRBJ2-7; D is perhaps TRBD1 (6 bases). This CDR3 comprises 14 residues. From germline, CDR1 is MNHNS and CDR2 SASEGT. V lost 9 bases and J lost 12, with 27 bases in between. The CDR3 loop is CASSTGTRGLRRYF. CDR3 sequence (DNA): TGTGCCAGTAGCACAGGGACAAGGGGCTTACGTCGGTACTTC.

V usage is TRBV7-9 and J usage is TRBJ2-7; D gene uncertain. CDR3 length equals 13 residues. Trimming cost V 9 bases and J 5 bases, with 17 bases left between them. The germline V gene has CDR1 SEHNR and CDR2 FQNEAQ (reference sequence). CDR3 in DNA: TGTGCCAGGAGTGCCGTGGGTGGCCACGAGCAGTACTTC. It codes for CARSAVGGHEQYF.

This clonotype was seen repeatedly, ten times or more. The chain links TRBV4-1 to TRBJ2-1; 9 nucleotides match TRBD2. The CDR3 runs to 19 residues. Germline CDR1 MGHRA, CDR2 YSYEKL. Trimming at V came to 0 bases and at J to 2 bases, leaving 11 bases not matched to a gene. The CDR3 loop is CASSQDPGSSGTTYNEQFF. Written as DNA, the CDR3 is TGCGCCAGCAGCCAAGACCCTGGATCTAGCGGGACTACCTACAATGAGCAGTTCTTC.

On this clonotype: With a much larger clone just one base away, this may be a read error. The chain has TRBV7-8 and TRBJ2-3; the match to TRBD1 covers 8 bases. The germline V gene has CDR1 SGHVS and CDR2 FQNEAQ. CDR3 length equals 14 residues. This CDR3 reads CAISLVQGAGTQYF. CDR3 in DNA: TGTGCCATCAGCTTAGTGCAGGGGGCAGGTACGCAGTATTTT.

This clonotype has at least ten counts. V is TRBV12-3 or TRBV12-4 and J is TRBJ2-6; tentative D call: TRBD1 (5 bases). Trimming took off 8 bases at V and 0 bases at J, with 14 bases between the two ends. The CDR3 covers 16 residues. CDR3 sequence (DNA): TGTGCCAGCTCTTTCGACAGTTTCTCTGGGGCCAACGTCCTGACTTTC. The encoded protein is CASSFDSFSGANVLTF.

Comments on this clonotype: A read error may account for a junction end that differs from germline. The chain uses TRBV5-5 and TRBJ2-3; either TRBD1 or TRBD2 may fit D (5 bases each). The CDR3 length is 15 residues. Germline CDR1 and CDR2: SGHKS and YYEKEE (reference sequence). For the CDR3, the DNA is TGTACCAGCAGGAAGACAGTTTCTAGCACAGATACGCAGTGTTTT. This encodes CTSRKTVSSTDTQCF. Combining the CDR3 with reference TRBV5-5 and TRBJ2-3 gives the whole variable domain DAGVTQSPTHLIKTRGQQVTLRCSPISGHKSVSWYQQVLGQGPQFIFQYYEKEERGRGNFPDRFSARQFPNYSSELNVNALLLGDSALYLCTSRKTVSSTDTQCFGPGTRLTVL.

Worth noting for this clonotype: A single base separates this from a much larger clone, so it may be a read error. V is TRBV20-1 and J is TRBJ2-2; TRBD2 matches 8 bases. CDR1 is DFQATT and CDR2 is SNEGSKA in the germline V gene (reference sequence). This CDR3 contains 15 residues. CDR3 bases: TGCAGTCCTAGTGCCAGCGGGAGCGACACCGGGGAGCTGTTTTTT. This sequence encodes CSPSASGSDTGELFF.

In this sample, this clonotype turned up once. The germline gene is not matched at one end of the junction; a read error may be the cause. The rearrangement uses TRBV5-4 and TRBJ2-1, with 7 bases aligning to TRBD1. This CDR3 is built from 14 residues. Germline V gives CDR1 SGHNT, CDR2 YYREEE (reference sequence). CDR3 amino acids: CASSPDRAVNEQIF. In nucleotides, the CDR3 is TGTGCCAGCAGCCCAGACAGGGCAGTAAATGAGCAGATCTTT.